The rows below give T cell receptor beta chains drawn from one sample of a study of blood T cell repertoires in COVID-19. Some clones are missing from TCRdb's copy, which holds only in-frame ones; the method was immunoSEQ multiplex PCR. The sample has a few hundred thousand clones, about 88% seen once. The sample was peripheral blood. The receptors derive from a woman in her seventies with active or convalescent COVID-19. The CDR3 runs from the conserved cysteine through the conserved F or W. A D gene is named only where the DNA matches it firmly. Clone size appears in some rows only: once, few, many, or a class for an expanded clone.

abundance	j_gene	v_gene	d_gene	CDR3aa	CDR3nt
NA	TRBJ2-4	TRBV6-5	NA	CASSYGPLAKNIQYF	TGTGCCAGCAGTTACGGGCCCTTAGCCAAAAACATTCAGTACTTC
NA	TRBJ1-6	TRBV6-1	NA	CASSEQEGSPLHF	TGTGCCAGCAGTGAACAGGAAGGTTCACCCCTCCACTTT
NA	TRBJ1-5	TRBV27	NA	CASSRIGRGYSNQPQHF	TGTGCCAGCAGCCGTATAGGGAGGGGTTATAGCAATCAGCCCCAGCATTTT
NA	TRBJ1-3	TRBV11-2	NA	CASSGSGNTIYF	TGTGCCAGCAGCGGCTCGGGAAACACCATATATTTT
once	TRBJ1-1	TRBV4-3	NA	CASSQDLRNTEAFF	TGCGCCAGCAGCCAAGATCTGAGGAACACTGAAGCTTTCTTT
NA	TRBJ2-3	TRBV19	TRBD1	CASSKGTGVVTDTQYF	TGTGCCAGTAGTAAGGGGACAGGGGTCGTCACAGATACGCAGTATTTT
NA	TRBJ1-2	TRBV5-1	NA	CASSLVGELGYTF	TGCGCCAGCAGCTTGGTCGGGGAATTGGGCTACACCTTC
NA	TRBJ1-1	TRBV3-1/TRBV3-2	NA	CASSQVQGSTEAFF	TGTGCCAGCAGCCAAGTACAGGGAAGCACTGAAGCTTTCTTT
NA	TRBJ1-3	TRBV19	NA	CATSRTYSGNTIYF	TGTGCCACCAGTCGGACTTACTCTGGAAACACCATATATTTT
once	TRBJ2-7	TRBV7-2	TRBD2	CASSFQGGPQYF	TGTGCCAGCAGCTTTCAGGGAGGGCCACAGTACTTC
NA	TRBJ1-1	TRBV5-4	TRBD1	CASSLTGELAFF	TGTGCCAGCAGCTTGACAGGGGAACTAGCTTTCTTT
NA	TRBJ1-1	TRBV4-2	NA	CASSPTGRGNTEAFF	TGTGCCAGCAGCCCAACAGGGAGGGGAAACACTGAAGCTTTCTTT
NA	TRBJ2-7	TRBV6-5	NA	CASWKARGSYEQYF	TGTGCCAGCTGGAAGGCTCGAGGATCCTACGAGCAGTACTTC
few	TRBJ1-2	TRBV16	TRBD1	CASSHMTGNGYTF	TGTGCCAGCAGCCACATGACAGGGAATGGCTACACCTTC
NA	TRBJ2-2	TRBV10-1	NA	CASSGSARNTGELFF	TGCGCCAGCAGTGGTTCCGCCAGGAACACCGGGGAGCTGTTTTTT
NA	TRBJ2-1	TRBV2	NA	CASIGKFPHNEQFF	TGTGCCAGCATCGGGAAGTTTCCCCACAATGAGCAGTTCTTC
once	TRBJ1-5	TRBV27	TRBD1	CASSFPLRAGTGGGEGQPQHF	TGTGCCAGCAGTTTTCCCCTAAGGGCGGGGACAGGGGGCGGAGAGGGTCAGCCCCAGCATTTT
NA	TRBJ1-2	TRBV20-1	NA	CSARTYGYTF	TGCAGTGCTCGCACTTATGGCTACACCTTC
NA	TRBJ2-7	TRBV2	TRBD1	CASSGELTGGHEQYF	TGTGCCAGCAGCGGGGAATTGACAGGGGGGCACGAGCAGTACTTC
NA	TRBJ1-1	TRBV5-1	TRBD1	CASSSGQGSTEAFF	TGCGCCAGCAGCTCGGGACAGGGGTCCACTGAAGCTTTCTTT
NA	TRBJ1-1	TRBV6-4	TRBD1	CASRDPGTVNTEAFF	TGTGCCAGCAGGGACCCTGGGACAGTGAACACTGAAGCTTTCTTT
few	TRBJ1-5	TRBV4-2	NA	CASSQPDSNQPQHF	TGTGCCAGCAGCCAGCCAGATAGCAATCAGCCCCAGCATTTT
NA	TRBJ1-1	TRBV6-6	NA	CATRPGVPDTEAFF	TGTGCCACCCGCCCAGGGGTCCCGGACACTGAAGCTTTCTTT
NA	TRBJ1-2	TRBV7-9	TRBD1	CASSLTGGHYGYTF	TGTGCCAGCAGCTTAACAGGGGGCCACTATGGCTACACCTTC